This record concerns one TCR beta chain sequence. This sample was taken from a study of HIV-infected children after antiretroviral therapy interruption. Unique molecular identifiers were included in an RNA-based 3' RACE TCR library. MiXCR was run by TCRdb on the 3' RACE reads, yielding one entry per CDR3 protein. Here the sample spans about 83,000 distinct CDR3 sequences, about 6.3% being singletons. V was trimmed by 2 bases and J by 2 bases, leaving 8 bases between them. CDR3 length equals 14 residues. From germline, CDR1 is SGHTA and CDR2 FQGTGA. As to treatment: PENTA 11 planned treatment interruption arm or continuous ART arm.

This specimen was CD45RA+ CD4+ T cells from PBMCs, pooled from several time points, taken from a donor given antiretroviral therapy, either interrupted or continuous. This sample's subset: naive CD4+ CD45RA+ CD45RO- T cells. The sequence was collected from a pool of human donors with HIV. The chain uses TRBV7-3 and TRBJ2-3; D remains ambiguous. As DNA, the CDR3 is TGTGCCAGCAGCTTACCCGACATCACAGATACGCAGTATTTT. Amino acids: CASSLPDITDTQYF. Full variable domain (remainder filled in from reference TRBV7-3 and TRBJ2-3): GAGVSQTPSNKVTEKGKYVELRCDPISGHTALYWYRQSLGQGPEFLIYFQGTGAADDSGLPNDRFFAVRPEGSVSTLKIQRTERGDSAVYLCASSLPDITDTQYFGPGTRLTVL.